This T cell receptor beta chain was identified during a study of CD8+CD57+ T cells in acquired aplastic anemia. Study details: Isolated CD4+ and CD8+ cells, once sorted, yielded DNA averaging roughly 3.4 ug. Mean read depth for CD4+ cells from healthy donors was around 11 million.

Overall study results and limits: The same twenty-nine CD8+ CDR3 sequences occurred in patients and in controls.

The CDR3 consists of 14 residues. The V end was cut by 5 bases, the J end by 0 bases, with 10 bases between. The germline V gene encodes CDR1 MNHNS and CDR2 SASEGT. This clonotype has at least ten counts. Antigen: not known. Genomic DNA, the template, was used for profiling of the TCR beta VDJ and CDR3. TCRdb re-called the reads through MiXCR, storing one row per CDR3 protein. The sample holds about 64,000 distinct CDR3 sequences, about 56% seen once. Sequenced: sorted CD4+, CD8+, or CD8+CD57+ T cells (not recorded which) from PBMCs. The receptor was isolated from a human donor in good health, serving as a control. This rearrangement joins TRBV6-1 to TRBJ1-1; D might be TRBD1 (6 bases). CDR3 in amino acids: CASSQGTMNTEAFF. The CDR3 DNA reads as TGTGCCAGCAGTCAGGGGACTATGAACACTGAAGCTTTCTTT.